These 18 T cell receptor beta chains were sequenced from one sample in a study of shared clonotypes between healthy human individuals. Sequenced by immunoSEQ multiplex PCR; TCRdb stores in-frame clones only, minus some. The table has a few hundred thousand clones, over 75% seen once. The sequencing input was memory CD8+ T cells sorted from blood. Subset reported: CD45RO+ cells pooled with CCR7-negative TemRA cells. The receptors shown here come from a man between 18 and 29 years old in good health.

This clone was seen more than once but under ten times. Other DNA sequences in this specimen translate into the identical CDR3. The chain recombines TRBV4-3 with TRBJ1-4; no firm D call. V was pared by 4 bases and J by 0 bases, with 9 bases between. The CDR3 sequence is 15 residues long. Germline values: CDR1 LGHNA, CDR2 YSLEER. The CDR3 is CASSPTFATNEKLFF. In DNA form, the CDR3 reads TGCGCCAGCAGCCCCACTTTTGCAACTAATGAAAAACTGTTTTTT.

This sequence joins TRBV7-8 and TRBJ2-1, with TRBD2 matching 14 bases. CDR3 size: 16 residues. The V gene's germline CDR1 is SGHVS and CDR2 FQNEAQ. V was pared by 4 bases and J by 9 bases, with 8 bases of the junction left unmatched. CDR3 sequence (DNA): TGTGCCAGCAGCTCGGGACTAGCGGGAGATTTGGGTGAGCAGTTCTTC. Translating it yields CASSSGLAGDLGEQFF. The full variable domain, with the rest looked up from reference TRBV7-8 and TRBJ2-1, is GAGVSQSPRYKVAKRGQDVALRCDPISGHVSLFWYQQALGQGPEFLTYFQNEAQLDKSGLPSDRFFAERPEGSVSTLKIQRTQQEDSAVYLCASSSGLAGDLGEQFFGPGTRLTVL.

V usage is TRBV5-8 and J usage is TRBJ2-1; no clear D. The CDR3 runs to 13 residues. V was clipped by 4 bases and J by 4 bases, with 9 bases between them. The germline V gene encodes CDR1 SGHTS and CDR2 YDEGEE. The CDR3 DNA reads as TGTGCCAGCAGCCTCTTGGCATACAATGAGCAGTTCTTC. This translates into CASSLLAYNEQFF.

This clone was observed once. The chain is built from TRBV5-6 and TRBJ2-7, with unresolved D. In germline, CDR1 is SGHDT, CDR2 YYEEEE. V lost 2 bases and J lost 4, with 4 bases in between. CDR3 size: 11 residues. The CDR3 region is CASSLTYEQYF. The CDR3 coding sequence is TGTGCCAGCAGCTTAACTTACGAGCAGTACTTC.

This clone appeared once. The rearrangement links TRBV7-3 to TRBJ2-2, with TRBD2 identical over 11 bases. Germline trimming cut 2 bases from V and 4 bases from J; bases unmatched to any gene: 6. The CDR3 runs to 17 residues. CDR1 is SGHTA, CDR2 FQGTGA, per germline. This CDR3 is CASSLVHLAGGTGELFF. In nucleotides, the CDR3 is TGTGCCAGCAGCTTAGTACATCTAGCGGGAGGCACCGGGGAGCTGTTTTTT.

This chain joins TRBV10-3 and TRBJ2-5, with D tentatively TRBD1 (6 bases). The CDR3 contains 13 residues. With 6 bases removed from V and 1 base from J, the gap between germline ends came to 9 bases. CDR1 is ENHRY, CDR2 SYGVKD, per germline. CDR3 sequence (DNA): TGTGCCATCAGCTGGGACACCCAAGAGACCCAGTACTTC. Translated: CAISWDTQETQYF.

This clone was seen at least ten times. The CDR3 is CASTRGFGNQPQHF. CDR3 DNA: TGTGCCAGCACCCGGGGTTTTGGTAATCAGCCCCAGCATTTT. J is TRBJ1-5 and V is TRBV28; no definite D call. Germline assignment: CDR1 MDHEN and CDR2 SYDVKM. This CDR3 region has 14 residues. The V end lost 7 bases, the J end lost 4 bases, and 14 bases lay between the germline ends.

The chain has TRBV2 and TRBJ2-5; no clear D. From germline, CDR1 is SNHLY and CDR2 FYNNEI. This CDR3 spans 12 amino acids. Trimming took 11 bases from V and 5 from J, leaving 15 bases between them. The CDR3 DNA reads as TGTGCCTGCAACGCCGAGGAGGAGACCCAGTACTTC. This translates into CACNAEEETQYF.

The chain recombines TRBV19 with TRBJ2-7; TRBD2 matches at 9 bases. Trimming took 3 bases from V and 2 from J; bases not matched to a gene: 2. The CDR3 consists of 14 residues. Germline V CDR1 and CDR2: LNHDA, SQIVND (reference sequence). DNA of the CDR3: TGTGCCAGTAGTATGACTAGCGGACCCTACGAGCAGTACTTC. Encoded protein: CASSMTSGPYEQYF.

This chain joins TRBV5-6 and TRBJ2-1, with 9 bases matching TRBD2. V trimming: 1 base; J trimming: 6 bases; junction bases outside the gene matches: 8. The CDR3 has 16 residues. Germline CDR1 is SGHDT and CDR2 is YYEEEE. In DNA, the CDR3 is TGTGCCAGCAGCTTGAGGCGGGAGGGCCTGGGCAATGAGCAGTTCTTC. Its translation: CASSLRREGLGNEQFF.

J is TRBJ1-1 and V is TRBV5-1; no clear D. The length of the CDR3 is 14 residues. The V end lost 4 bases, the J end lost 6 bases, and 16 bases lay between the germline ends. Germline V gene data show CDR1 as SGHRS and CDR2 as YFSETQ. In DNA, the CDR3 is TGCGCCAGCAGCACTCTGGGAGGGCGCCCTGAAGCTTTCTTT. Amino acids: CASSTLGGRPEAFF.

This chain connects TRBV11-2 to TRBJ1-1; maybe TRBD1 (6 bases). Trimming left V 5 bases short and J 0 bases short, with 13 bases between. CDR3 size: 15 residues. Germline values: CDR1 SGHAT, CDR2 FQNNGV. CDR3 in amino acids: CASSLQGRMNTEAFF. The CDR3 coding sequence is TGTGCCAGCAGCCTACAGGGTCGGATGAACACTGAAGCTTTCTTT.

The gene calls are TRBV11-2 and TRBJ2-7; D is undetermined. The CDR3 loop spans 14 amino acids. Germline CDR1 SGHAT, CDR2 FQNNGV. V lost 5 bases to trimming and J lost 4 bases, with 15 bases between them. The CDR3 DNA is TGTGCCAGCAGCGCCTGGGGTCTCGTTTACGAGCAGTACTTC. It codes for CASSAWGLVYEQYF.

J is TRBJ2-7 and V is TRBV18; the match to TRBD2 covers 15 bases. Germline V lookup: CDR1 KGHSH, CDR2 LQKENI. The ends lost 0 bases at V and 0 bases at J; junction bases unmatched: 6. The CDR3 is 19 residues long. CDR3 protein: CASSPPGLAGGFSSYEQYF. The CDR3 region has the DNA TGTGCCAGCTCACCACCGGGACTAGCGGGGGGTTTTAGCTCCTACGAGCAGTACTTC.

V usage is TRBV11-3 and J usage is TRBJ2-3, with D tentatively TRBD1 (6 bases). This CDR3 comprises 15 residues. CDR1 is SGHNT, CDR2 YENEEA, per germline. Trimming shortened V by 3 bases and J by 2 bases, and 12 bases separated the two germline ends. The CDR3 here is CASSLGQVPTDTQYF. The CDR3, as DNA: TGTGCCAGCAGCTTGGGACAAGTTCCCACAGATACGCAGTATTTT.

The rearrangement links TRBV28 to TRBJ1-5; 10 positions agree with TRBD1. The germline V gene has CDR1 MDHEN and CDR2 SYDVKM. With V trimmed by 5 bases and J by 4 bases, 5 bases remained unmatched. The CDR3 consists of 15 residues. The CDR3 spells CASSHQDRGNQPQHF. The CDR3 DNA follows: TGTGCCAGCAGTCATCAGGACAGGGGGAATCAGCCCCAGCATTTT.

Remarks on this clone: Other DNA sequences from this sample encode an identical CDR3 as well. The V call is TRBV7-2, the J call TRBJ2-7; TRBD2 matches 14 bases. J lost 0 bases, V lost 3 bases, and 1 base had no gene match. The CDR3 consists of 16 residues. Germline V lookup: CDR1 SGHTA, CDR2 FQGNSA. The CDR3 bases are TGTGCCAGCAGCTTGGGGACTAGCGGGAGCTCCTACGAGCAGTACTTC. Amino acids: CASSLGTSGSSYEQYF.

This chain uses TRBV6-6 with TRBJ2-7, with a possible D match to TRBD1 (5 bases). The CDR3 has 15 residues. V lost 6 bases to trimming and J lost 3 bases, with 18 bases between them. Germline loops: CDR1 MNHNY, CDR2 SVGAGI (reference sequence). The CDR3 loop is CASRAMTETNYEQYF. CDR3 bases: TGTGCCAGCAGGGCGATGACAGAGACAAACTACGAGCAGTACTTC.